The subject of this entry is one TCR beta chain. Its antigen target is currently unknown. No much larger clone exists at a distance of one base, and base qualities are not known. The study tested focal radiation therapy combined with CTLA-4 blockade (ipilimumab) in patients with chemo-refractory metastatic non-small-cell lung cancer. A distance of 13 bases separates the germline ends of V and J, which lose 4 bases and 7 bases respectively. Its CDR3 holds 12 amino acids, cysteine through phenylalanine. The sequence is cut down to CDR3 DNA, 36 bases in frame from base 1. Via the germline V gene (reference sequence), CDR1 is GTSNPN and CDR2 SVGIG. This sample was taken from a study of radiotherapy plus CTLA-4 blockade in lung cancer (dated by TCRdb to 2016 to 2019). Some background on the complete study: Among enrolled patients, roughly 18% had an objective response and approximately 30% reached disease control.

The study at large found these results: After treatment with radiotherapy and ipilimumab, TCR clones that originated in tumors expanded in peripheral blood. Early dynamic changes in blood T cell clones, together with increased serum interferon-beta after radiation, were reported as the strongest predictors of response.

Library method: the immunoSEQ multiplex PCR assay. TCRdb re-hosts the immuneACCESS table, in-frame sequences only. Its copies lack some clones; in the studies checked, an unresolved V gene accounts for under half of them, and the cause for the rest is not known. The sample table lists tens of thousands of clones, approximately 80% of them with a count of one. 20% to 25% of the sample comes from the top ten. Sample: peripheral blood, taken from a patient treated with radiotherapy plus ipilimumab. The TCR originated in a human donor with non-small cell lung cancer that progressed on radiotherapy plus ipilimumab. The chain joins TRBV30 to TRBJ1-2; no D gene call is confident. The CDR3 is CAWNGLFGGYTF. The nucleotides read TGTGCCTGGAATGGCCTTTTCGGTGGCTACACCTTC.